These 2 T cell receptor beta chains originate from one sample sequenced in a study of regulatory T cells in long-lasting Graves disease. Regarding time point: newly diagnosed GD, antithyroid drugs for less than 3 months. PBMC-derived RNA was used for the TCR library. Researchers made TCR beta libraries by using iRepertoire HTBI primers and running Arm-PCR on CDR3 regions. Via MiXCR, TCRdb re-called the multiplex PCR reads, giving one row per CDR3 protein. The data hold approximately 310,000 distinct CDR3 sequences, with about a sixth observed a single time. The sample here was peripheral blood mononuclear cells (PBMCs), taken at new diagnosis, from a patient treated with antithyroid drugs. The receptors were sampled from a female donor with Graves disease.

This clonotype appeared many times. The rearrangement uses TRBV10-2 and TRBJ2-7; unclear D gene. This CDR3 has 13 residues. Germline CDR1 reads WSHSY; CDR2 reads SAAADI. The V end lost 4 bases, the J end lost 6 bases, and 13 bases lay between the germline ends. The CDR3 coding sequence is TGCGCCAGCAGTGTGCCGACTGGCACCGAGCAGTACTTC. Protein: CASSVPTGTEQYF.

This clonotype was recorded many times. J is TRBJ1-1 and V is TRBV5-4; 9 nucleotides line up with TRBD1. Losses at the gene ends were 3 bases for V and 1 base for J; bases not matched to a gene: 13. CDR3 length equals 18 residues. CDR1 is SGHNT and CDR2 is YYREEE in the germline V gene (reference sequence). As DNA, the CDR3 is TGTGCCAGCAGCTCACCGACCGCCCGGGGACAGGGGAACACTGAAGCTTTCTTT. This translates into CASSSPTARGQGNTEAFF.